A selection of T cell receptor beta chains follows, all from one sample in a study of blood T cell repertoires in COVID-19. The repertoire was sequenced with immunoSEQ multiplex PCR; TCRdb's copy has only in-frame clones and lacks some. The sample shows roughly 49,000 clones, approximately 88% of them seen only once. The sample comprised peripheral blood. The receptors here all came from a man aged 45-65 years with active COVID-19. Both conserved end residues are part of each CDR3. Each record gives: CDR3 protein, CDR3 DNA, V gene, D gene, CDR3 length, J gene, clone size. The D gene is left open where the match is weak. Part of the rows lack a size; the others show once, few, many or a class for expanded clones.

CSVERAGETEAFF	TGCAGCGTTGAACGGGCAGGGGAGACTGAAGCTTTCTTT	TRBV29-1	-	13	TRBJ1-1	-
CASSLGAANSPLHF	TGTGCCAGCAGTCTTGGGGCAGCGAATTCACCCCTCCACTTT	TRBV5-4	-	14	TRBJ1-6	-
CASSPLTGPDAGELFF	TGTGCCAGCTCACCCCTGACAGGCCCCGATGCCGGGGAGCTGTTTTTT	TRBV18	-	16	TRBJ2-2	-
CASNPLWEGTEAFF	TGTGCCAGCAACCCCCTGTGGGAGGGCACTGAAGCTTTCTTT	TRBV6-5	-	14	TRBJ1-1	-
CASSLDGTGRYEQYF	TGTGCCAGCAGCCTCGACGGGACAGGGCGTTACGAGCAGTACTTC	TRBV5-6	TRBD1	15	TRBJ2-7	-
CASSSAGTTQPQHF	TGTGCCAGCAGTTCCGCCGGGACAACTCAGCCCCAGCATTTT	TRBV6-2/TRBV6-3	-	14	TRBJ1-5	-
CASSRASGASYNEQFF	TGTGCCAGCAGCAGGGCTAGCGGGGCGTCCTACAATGAGCAGTTCTTC	TRBV21-1	-	16	TRBJ2-1	-
CASSTLAGTYEQYF	TGTGCCAGCAGCACTCTAGCGGGGACCTACGAGCAGTACTTC	TRBV13	TRBD2	14	TRBJ2-7	-
CASSTTATGPQEQFF	TGTGCCAGCAGCACCACGGCGACAGGGCCTCAGGAGCAGTTCTTC	TRBV28	TRBD1	15	TRBJ2-1	-
CASKTGGEGKVTGELFF	TGTGCCAGCAAGACCGGGGGGGAGGGAAAGGTAACCGGGGAGCTGTTTTTT	TRBV21-1	-	17	TRBJ2-2	few
CASSSGHSAKNIQYF	TGTGCCAGCAGCTCGGGACACTCAGCCAAAAACATTCAGTACTTC	TRBV7-9	-	15	TRBJ2-4	-
CSVDRQGTNYGYTF	TGCAGCGTAGATAGACAGGGTACTAACTATGGCTACACCTTC	TRBV29-1	TRBD1	14	TRBJ1-2	-
CASSRQGPNTGELFF	TGTGCCAGCAGCAGACAGGGTCCGAACACCGGGGAGCTGTTTTTT	TRBV14	TRBD1	15	TRBJ2-2	-
CASLSPGSYGYTF	TGTGCCAGCCTTTCTCCAGGTTCTTATGGCTACACCTTC	TRBV19	-	13	TRBJ1-2	-
CATVLGGKLFF	TGTGCCACCGTACTGGGGGGAAAACTGTTTTTT	TRBV5-4	-	11	TRBJ1-4	few
CASSLTGGVSQETQYF	TGCGCCAGCAGCCTTACAGGGGGAGTTTCCCAAGAGACCCAGTACTTC	TRBV5-1	TRBD1	16	TRBJ2-5	-
CASQQGGFSGNTIYF	TGTGCCTCCCAACAGGGGGGATTTAGTGGAAACACCATATATTTT	TRBV6-5	TRBD1	15	TRBJ1-3	-
CASSQETGVETQYF	TGTGCCAGCAGTCAAGAAACAGGGGTCGAGACCCAGTACTTC	TRBV2	TRBD1	14	TRBJ2-5	-
CASSPKGGPEQYF	TGTGCCAGCAGTCCCAAGGGGGGGCCTGAGCAGTACTTC	TRBV12-3/TRBV12-4	-	13	TRBJ2-7	-